Listed below are T cell receptor beta chains from one sample, sequenced in a study of tumor-infiltrating lymphocytes in primary liver carcinoma. TCRdb re-called the multiplex PCR reads with MiXCR, one entry per CDR3 protein. The sample records 330,000 or so distinct CDR3 sequences, about 61% being singletons. The sample taken for sequencing was peripheral blood. The receptors shown here come from a man aged 35 to 55 with primary liver carcinoma and hepatitis B virus infection. Both conserved end residues are part of each CDR3. The D gene is left open where the match is weak. Rows give clone size only sometimes, using once, few, many, or a class for an expanded clone.

J gene | clone size | V gene | D gene | CDR3 DNA | CDR3 protein
TRBJ2-2 | NA | TRBV6-5 | NA | TGTATCAGCAGTTACGACAGTCAAACCGGGGAGCTGTTTTTT | CISSYDSQTGELFF
TRBJ1-6 | NA | TRBV7-9 | NA | TGTGCCACCAGCACCGGGACGTATAATTCACCCCTCCACTTT | CATSTGTYNSPLHF
TRBJ2-7 | few | TRBV6-5 | TRBD1 | TGTGCCAGCAGCTCGGACAGGGGGAGTTCCTACGAGCAGTACTTC | CASSSDRGSSYEQYF
TRBJ1-4 | many | TRBV29-1 | NA | TGCAGCGTTGAAGTGACCCAGGGACGACTGTTTTTT | CSVEVTQGRLFF
TRBJ1-1 | NA | TRBV11-1 | NA | TGCGCCAGCAGCTTGGGGGAAGTCGGCACTGAAGCTATCTTT | CASSLGEVGTEAIF
TRBJ2-6 | few | TRBV6-2/TRBV6-3 | NA | TGTGCCAGCAGCCGACGACAGGACCGTTCCCTCACCTCTGGGGCCAACGTCCTGACTTTC | CASSRRQDRSLTSGANVLTF
TRBJ2-1 | many | TRBV6-2/TRBV6-3 | NA | TGTGCCAGCAGTTTAGCGGAGACCCTTACCCATGAGCAGTTCTTC | CASSLAETLTHEQFF
TRBJ2-2 | many | TRBV12-3/TRBV12-4 | NA | TGTGCCAGCAAAGGATTATGGGGGGAGCTGTTTTTT | CASKGLWGELFF
TRBJ2-7 | once | TRBV11-2 | NA | TGTGTCAGCAGCTTGGCGAAAGTCTACGAGCAGTACTTC | CVSSLAKVYEQYF
TRBJ2-7 | NA | TRBV11-2 | TRBD1 | TGTGCCAACAGCTTAAACAGGGGCGAATATTACGAGCAGTACTTC | CANSLNRGEYYEQYF
TRBJ2-1 | NA | TRBV6-1 | TRBD2 | TGTGCCAGCAGTGAGATGACTAGCGGGGGGGACAGTGAGCAGTTCTTC | CASSEMTSGGDSEQFF
TRBJ2-7 | many | TRBV11-2 | NA | TGTGCCAGCAGCTTAATGATTCGTTACGAGCAGTACTTC | CASSLMIRYEQYF
TRBJ1-1 | NA | TRBV5-1 | NA | TGCGCCAGCTCGAAACAGGGGAACACTGAAGCTTTCTTT | CASSKQGNTEAFF
TRBJ2-3 | many | TRBV5-5 | NA | TGTGCCAGCAGCTCATCCGCTAAGGGCACAGATACGCAGTATTTT | CASSSSAKGTDTQYF
TRBJ2-3 | NA | TRBV7-8 | NA | TGTGCCAGCAGCCCAGGTGCGGGATCGGGGGATATGAAGTATTTT | CASSPGAGSGDMKYF
TRBJ2-1 | few | TRBV6-1 | TRBD2 | TGTGCCAGCACCCTAGGCGGGGGAGCCTACAATGAGCAGTTCTTC | CASTLGGGAYNEQFF
TRBJ1-1 | once | TRBV5-4 | TRBD1 | TGTGCCAGCAGCCAGGTACAGGGGAGAACTGAAGCTTTCTTT | CASSQVQGRTEAFF
TRBJ2-1 | many | TRBV11-2 | TRBD2 | TGTGCCAGCAGCTTTCCTACTAGCGGAAGCTCCTACAATGAGCAGTTCTTC | CASSFPTSGSSYNEQFF
TRBJ2-1 | NA | TRBV7-2 | NA | TGTGCCAGCAGCCGAGACTGGAATGAGCAGTTCTTC | CASSRDWNEQFF
TRBJ2-7 | NA | TRBV11-2 | NA | TGTGTCAGCAGCTTGGCCCTCCTCTACGTGCAGTACTTC | CVSSLALLYVQYF
TRBJ2-4 | NA | TRBV11-2 | NA | TGCGCCAGCAGCCCCATGGAGGGGACACCAACACTAGCCAAAAACATTCAGTACTTC | CASSPMEGTPTLAKNIQYF
TRBJ1-3 | NA | TRBV6-5 | NA | TGTACCAGCAGTTACTCGAGACCCAGCTCTGGAAACACCATATATTTT | CTSSYSRPSSGNTIYF
TRBJ2-3 | NA | TRBV11-1 | NA | TGTGCCAGCAGCTTCATGGAGATTGGTGATACACAGTATTTT | CASSFMEIGDTQYF
TRBJ2-3 | NA | TRBV4-2 | NA | TGTGCCAGCAGCCGGGCCGGGGCTAGCGGCACAGATACGCAGTATTTT | CASSRAGASGTDTQYF
TRBJ1-3 | many | TRBV11-3 | NA | TGTGCCAGCAGCTCATCAGAGATCTCTGGAAACACCATATATTTT | CASSSSEISGNTIYF
TRBJ2-4 | NA | TRBV5-1 | NA | TGCGCCAGCAGCTTCGACAGTTCCAAAAACATTCAGTACTTC | CASSFDSSKNIQYF
TRBJ1-6 | NA | TRBV10-3 | NA | TGTGCCATCAGTGAGTCTCCCAACGGTGATGGGGGAGACAATTCACACCTCCGCTTT | CAISESPNGDGGDNSHLRF
TRBJ2-1 | many | TRBV6-6 | NA | TGTGCCAGCAGTGAGCAGGGATATGAGCAGTTCTTC | CASSEQGYEQFF
TRBJ2-7 | few | TRBV5-5 | NA | TGTGCCAGCAGCTTGGATGGGGGGATCTCCTACGAGCAGTACTTC | CASSLDGGISYEQYF
TRBJ1-5 | NA | TRBV29-1 | NA | TGCAGCGTTGATACAGGGAATCAGCCCCAACATTTT | CSVDTGNQPQHF
TRBJ1-5 | NA | TRBV12-3/TRBV12-4 | NA | TGTGCCAGCAGAGCCATAGGGGAACCACTTAATCAGCCCCAGCATTTT | CASRAIGEPLNQPQHF
TRBJ2-2 | NA | TRBV5-1 | NA | TGCGCCAGCAGCTTGACCCTAGACTCCTCGAACACCGTGGAGCTGTTTTTT | CASSLTLDSSNTVELFF
TRBJ1-1 | NA | TRBV11-3 | NA | TGTGCCAGGAGCTTAGATCTGCCCAACACTGAAGCTTTCTTT | CARSLDLPNTEAFF
TRBJ2-7 | NA | TRBV11-2 | TRBD1 | TGTGGCAACACCCGACAGGGGGCCTCCTACGAGCAGTACTTC | CGNTRQGASYEQYF
TRBJ2-2 | NA | TRBV5-4 | TRBD2 | TGTGCCAGCAGCTTTGCCGGCACTAGCGATAGATACACCGGGGAGCTGTTTTTT | CASSFAGTSDRYTGELFF
TRBJ1-3 | NA | TRBV5-6 | NA | TGTGCCAGCAGCTCTTGGGGCGATCCCACTGGAAACACCATATATTTT | CASSSWGDPTGNTIYF
TRBJ2-7 | NA | TRBV11-2 | TRBD1 | TGTGTCAGCGGGCCTCGGACAGGGTACCTAGAGCAGTACTTC | CVSGPRTGYLEQYF
TRBJ1-4 | few | TRBV5-5 | TRBD1 | TGTGCCAGCAGCTGGTGGGACAGGGGAGAAAAACTGTTTTTT | CASSWWDRGEKLFF
TRBJ2-7 | NA | TRBV7-9 | NA | TGTGCCAGCCGTTCTCGTGGGGGAACCTACGAGCAGTACTTC | CASRSRGGTYEQYF
TRBJ1-4 | NA | TRBV5-4 | NA | TGTGCCAGCAGCTCCGGACAGAGTAATGAAGAACTGTTTTTT | CASSSGQSNEELFF
TRBJ2-3 | NA | TRBV6-5 | NA | TGTGCCAGCAGCCCGGAGGGACTCCGCACAGATACGCAGTATTTT | CASSPEGLRTDTQYF
TRBJ2-7 | NA | TRBV19 | TRBD2 | TGTGCCAGTAGCTCCCACACTTCCAAGCGCGGGGGAAGAAACTACGAGCAGTACTTC | CASSSHTSKRGGRNYEQYF
TRBJ1-5 | NA | TRBV18 | NA | TGTGCCAGCTCACGAAACGTGCGTCAGCCCCAGCATTTT | CASSRNVRQPQHF
TRBJ2-3 | NA | TRBV12-3/TRBV12-4 | NA | TGTGCCAGCAGTCCGCCCGCGATTACTAGTGTAAGCACAGATACGCAGTATTTT | CASSPPAITSVSTDTQYF
TRBJ2-7 | NA | TRBV11-2 | TRBD2 | TGTGCCAGCAGCTTAGGCCACATAGCGGGGGGTCTCAACGAGCAGTACTTC | CASSLGHIAGGLNEQYF
TRBJ2-2 | NA | TRBV11-2 | TRBD2 | TGCGCCATCATCTTAATGCAAGCGGGGGGTACCGGGGAGCTGTTTTTT | CAIILMQAGGTGELFF
TRBJ2-7 | many | TRBV6-6 | TRBD2 | TGTGCCAGCAGTTACTCGATGGCTAGCGGGAGGAACGAGCAGTACTTC | CASSYSMASGRNEQYF
TRBJ2-7 | many | TRBV6-1 | TRBD1 | TGTGCCAGCAACTCGGGACAGGGTGACCACGAGCAGTACTTC | CASNSGQGDHEQYF
TRBJ2-7 | NA | TRBV5-5 | TRBD1 | TGTGCCAGCAGCTGGGGACAGGGGGCTAGAGAGCAGTACTTC | CASSWGQGAREQYF
TRBJ2-2 | NA | TRBV7-9 | TRBD2 | TGTGCCAGCAGCTTCGCGGGAGGCCCGAACGCCGGGGAGCTGTTTTTT | CASSFAGGPNAGELFF
TRBJ2-7 | many | TRBV6-6 | NA | TGTGCCAGCAGTTATCGAGGGGCCGACGAGGACGAGCAGTACTTC | CASSYRGADEDEQYF
TRBJ2-1 | NA | TRBV11-2 | TRBD2 | TGTGTCAGCAGCACACGACTAGCGGGAGCGATTCTCTCCTACAATGAGCGGTTCTTC | CVSSTRLAGAILSYNERFF
TRBJ2-1 | NA | TRBV5-4 | TRBD2 | TGTGCCAGCGGCCCAGGACTAGCGGGAGGGCCGGTTAATGAGCAGTTCTTC | CASGPGLAGGPVNEQFF
TRBJ2-5 | NA | TRBV11-2 | TRBD2 | TGTGCAAGCAGCACGAGGACTAGCGGTTACCAAGAGACCCGGTACTTC | CASSTRTSGYQETRYF
TRBJ2-5 | many | TRBV11-2 | TRBD2 | TGTGCCAGCAGCTCGGCCGGGACTAGCGGAGAGACCCAGTACTTC | CASSSAGTSGETQYF
TRBJ2-1 | many | TRBV10-1 | NA | TGCGCCAGCGGGGACTCCCACAATGAGCAGTTCTTC | CASGDSHNEQFF
TRBJ2-2 | few | TRBV19 | NA | TGTGCCAGTAGTATTTCCACTGGGGAGCTGTTTTTT | CASSISTGELFF